This TCR beta chain was found in a study of blood T cell repertoires in COVID-19. Study as a whole: Italy, Spain and the United States were the sources of the convalescent and acute COVID-19 samples. T cells, B-cell-depleted T cells, or PBMCs provided the cDNA or gDNA that served as material.

Participant age was roughly 18 to 90 years, and participants resided in 20 to 30 US areas. Self-reported history from a screening survey and questionnaire set each donor's cohort. TCRdb's copy holds only in-frame clones and misses some; the assay was immunoSEQ multiplex PCR. The sample consists of more than 250,000 clones, roughly four fifths of them appearing once. The CDR3 totals 13 residues. Deletions cut 5 bases from V and 1 base from J, with 10 bases between. Germline V gene lookup returns CDR1 SGHRS and CDR2 YFSETQ. The sequence was obtained from a man aged 40-49 years who had been exposed to COVID-19. This sequence joins TRBV5-1 and TRBJ2-7; weak D call: TRBD1 (5 bases). Sequencing input: PBMCs or T cells enriched from blood (not recorded which). The CDR3 protein is CASSLGASYEQYF. The CDR3 DNA reads TGCGCCAGCAGTCTTGGGGCTTCCTACGAGCAGTACTTC.